What follows are 25 T cell receptor beta chains derived from one specimen sequenced in a study of CD4+ T cells in melanoma. Here immunoSEQ multiplex PCR was the method, and the copy in TCRdb shows in-frame clones only, minus some. This sample has around 100,000 clones, with 92% found just once. The specimen was peripheral blood. These receptors all stem from a human donor with melanoma.

Only one count was recorded for this clone. The chain has TRBV28 and TRBJ2-5; TRBD2 might be the D (6 bases). Trimming removed 6 bases from V and 5 bases from J, with 13 bases in between. This CDR3 comprises 13 residues. Germline CDR1 MDHEN, CDR2 SYDVKM. CDR3 in amino acids: CASRVTGVETQYF. The CDR3 nucleotides read TGTGCCAGCAGGGTGACGGGGGTCGAGACCCAGTACTTC.

The genes are TRBV21-1 and TRBJ1-6. TRBV21-1 is assigned pseudogene status. The CDR3 is 16 residues long. The CDR3 DNA sequence: TGTGCCAGCAGCCAACTCTCGGGCTCCTATAATTCACCCCTCCACTTT. Translating it yields CASSQLSGSYNSPLHF.

The J gene is TRBJ1-6, the V gene TRBV6-5, with D unresolved. The CDR3 covers 16 residues. CDR1 and CDR2 (germline): MNHEY, SVGAGI. The V end was cut by 3 bases, the J end by 10 bases, with 19 bases between. CDR3 DNA: TGTGCCAGCAGTTATTCACCGACACGCGGTCAGTCACCCCTCCACTTT. This codes for CASSYSPTRGQSPLHF.

This chain uses TRBV19 with TRBJ1-4; weak D call: TRBD1 (5 bases). The CDR3 is 16 residues long. Germline assignment: CDR1 LNHDA and CDR2 SQIVND (reference sequence). V lost 3 bases, J lost 0 bases, and 11 bases lay in between. CDR3 loop: CASSMGRLATNEKLFF. CDR3 nucleotides: TGTGCCAGTAGTATGGGACGGCTTGCAACTAATGAAAAACTGTTTTTT.

This clone appeared a single time. The chain joins TRBV20-1 to TRBJ1-2; D is possibly TRBD1 (5 bases). The V gene lost 7 bases and the J gene lost 2 bases, with 8 bases spanning the gap. Germline V gene data show CDR1 as DFQATT and CDR2 as SNEGSKA (reference sequence). The CDR3 has 11 amino acids. The CDR3 loop reads CSVGGNYGYTF. The CDR3 coding sequence is TGCAGTGTCGGGGGGAACTATGGCTACACCTTC.

The chain links TRBV6-8 to TRBJ2-4; TRBD1 might be the D (6 bases). The germline V gene encodes CDR1 MNHGY and CDR2 SAAAGT. The CDR3 has 16 residues. The ends were cut back, 2 bases at V and 0 bases at J, with 11 bases in the middle. For the CDR3, the DNA is TGTGCCAGCAGTTACGATAGGACAGAAGCCAAAAACATTCAGTACTTC. Translation gives CASSYDRTEAKNIQYF.

The V call is TRBV2, the J call TRBJ2-2; D might be TRBD2 (7 bases). The CDR3 consists of 15 residues. The V and J ends lost 5 bases and 0 bases respectively, with 10 bases between them. Germline V gene lookup returns CDR1 SNHLY and CDR2 FYNNEI. As DNA, the CDR3 is TGTGCCAGCAGTCGGGGGGCCTCGAACACCGGGGAGCTGTTTTTT. Translating it yields CASSRGASNTGELFF.

This clone was counted a single time. Here the CDR3 DNA reads TGTGCCAGCAGCCAAAGGACTAGCGGGAGCTCTAAGCAGTACTTC. Translation gives CASSQRTSGSSKQYF. The chain uses TRBV7-8 and TRBJ2-7; 13 bases match TRBD2. Germline V gives CDR1 SGHVS, CDR2 FQNEAQ. Germline trimming cut 5 bases from V and 8 bases from J; bases unmatched to any gene: 9. This CDR3 region has 15 residues.

Only one count was recorded for this clone. The chain recombines TRBV25-1 with TRBJ2-3; D not certain. CDR3 length equals 14 residues. Deletions cut 1 base from V and 0 bases from J, with 5 bases between. Germline lookup yields CDR1 MGHDK and CDR2 SYGVNS. The CDR3 sequence is CASSEWASTDTQYF. CDR3 nucleotide sequence: TGTGCCAGCAGTGAATGGGCTAGCACAGATACGCAGTATTTT.

This clone was counted only a few times. This sequence joins TRBV7-2 and TRBJ2-1; possibly TRBD1 for D (6 bases). Germline V gene sequence: CDR1 SGHTA, CDR2 FQGNSA. Deletions cut 6 bases from V and 4 bases from J, with 16 bases between. The CDR3 length is 15 residues. The CDR3 is CASSLQGQDYNEQFF. For the CDR3, the DNA is TGTGCCAGCAGTCTGCAGGGGCAGGATTACAATGAGCAGTTCTTC.

The chain joins TRBV2 to TRBJ2-5, with D perhaps matching TRBD1 (6 bases). V was cut by 5 bases and J by 2 bases, with 15 bases left in between. Germline CDR1 SNHLY, CDR2 FYNNEI. The CDR3 consists of 15 residues. The CDR3: CASSYLQGGQETQYF. The CDR3 DNA follows: TGTGCCAGCAGTTACCTACAGGGTGGGCAAGAGACCCAGTACTTC.

V and J are TRBV13 and TRBJ1-5, with TRBD1 identical over 9 bases. The V and J ends lost 4 bases and 7 bases, in that order; junction bases with no gene match: 5. The CDR3 has 14 residues. CDR1 and CDR2 (germline): PRHDT, FYEKMQ (reference sequence). CDR3 DNA sequence: TGTGCCAGCAGCTCGGGACAGGGTATCCAGCCCCAGCATTTT. Protein product: CASSSGQGIQPQHF. Together with reference TRBV13 and TRBJ1-5, the CDR3 gives the full variable domain: AAGVIQSPRHLIKEKRETATLKCYPIPRHDTVYWYQQGPGQDPQFLISFYEKMQSDKGSIPDRFSAQQFSDYHSELNMSSLELGDSALYFCASSSGQGIQPQHFGDGTRLSIL.

The chain has TRBV7-2 and TRBJ2-7, with 9 bases aligning to TRBD1. The CDR3 spans 14 residues. Per germline, CDR1 SGHTA and CDR2 FQGNSA. Losses at the gene ends were 4 bases for V and 7 bases for J; bases not matched to a gene: 8. CDR3 in amino acids: CASSSGQGTKEQYF. CDR3 DNA sequence: TGTGCCAGCAGCTCGGGACAGGGAACGAAGGAGCAGTACTTC. The full variable domain, in which reference TRBV7-2 and TRBJ2-7 provide the parts outside the CDR3, is GAGVSQSPSNKVTEKGKDVELRCDPISGHTALYWYRQSLGQGLEFLIYFQGNSAPDKSGLPSDRFSAERTGGSVSTLTIQRTQQEDSAVYLCASSSGQGTKEQYFGPGTRLTVT.

V is TRBV5-1 and J is TRBJ1-3, with D unclear. Germline V gives CDR1 SGHRS, CDR2 YFSETQ. V lost 3 bases to trimming and J lost 3 bases, with 13 bases between them. The CDR3 covers 15 residues. Here the CDR3 DNA reads TGCGCCAGCAGCTCCCGGGGTAACGGTGGAAACACCATATATTTT. This sequence encodes CASSSRGNGGNTIYF.

J is TRBJ2-7 and V is TRBV19; 7 positions agree with TRBD2. In germline, CDR1 is LNHDA, CDR2 SQIVND (reference sequence). V lost 4 bases, J lost 2 bases, and 5 bases stayed unmatched. CDR3 length equals 14 residues. In nucleotides, the CDR3 is TGTGCCAGTAGTACCGGACTAGGCCCCTACGAGCAGTACTTC. Its translation: CASSTGLGPYEQYF.

This sequence joins TRBV27 and TRBJ2-7; 11 bases map to TRBD2. V was pared by 6 bases and J by 6 bases, with 7 bases of the junction left unmatched. Per germline, CDR1 MNHEY and CDR2 SMNVEV (reference sequence). The CDR3 extends over 14 amino acids. The CDR3 here is CASRASGRRGEQYF. CDR3 DNA: TGTGCCAGCAGGGCTAGCGGGAGGCGAGGCGAGCAGTACTTC.

J is TRBJ2-7 and V is TRBV28; either TRBD1 or TRBD2 may fit D (6 bases each). The CDR3 has 15 residues. Deletions cut 4 bases from V and 2 bases from J, with 15 bases between. CDR1 MDHEN and CDR2 SYDVKM come from the germline V gene. CDR3 residues: CASSSTGTPTYEQYF. In nucleotides, the CDR3 is TGTGCCAGCAGTTCAACAGGGACTCCTACCTACGAGCAGTACTTC.

The gene calls are TRBV19 and TRBJ1-6; TRBD1 might be the D (5 bases). The CDR3 contains 17 residues. Germline V gene data show CDR1 as LNHDA and CDR2 as SQIVND (reference sequence). Trimming took 8 bases from V and 0 from J, leaving 17 bases between them. CDR3 bases: TGTGCCAGTCGGACTGGCGGGGCTGACTCCTATAATTCACCCCTCCACTTT. Its translation is CASRTGGADSYNSPLHF.

This chain links TRBV2 with TRBJ1-5; 8 nucleotides match TRBD1. V shed 3 bases, J shed 9 bases, and the junction held 13 bases outside the gene matches. The CDR3 is 16 residues long. Germline values: CDR1 SNHLY, CDR2 FYNNEI. Written as DNA, the CDR3 is TGTGCCAGCAGTGACAGAGGTGGACAGGGTACTGGGCCCCAGCATTTT. Protein: CASSDRGGQGTGPQHF.

V and J are TRBV7-8 and TRBJ2-1; tentatively, D is TRBD2 (5 bases). Germline V gives CDR1 SGHVS, CDR2 FQNEAQ. CDR3 size: 16 residues. Trimming left V 5 bases short and J 3 bases short, with 17 bases between. The CDR3 region has the DNA TGTGCCAGCAGCGTCGGAGGAGTATTAAACTACAATGAGCAGTTCTTC. Translated, it gives CASSVGGVLNYNEQFF.

This rearrangement joins TRBV6-1 to TRBJ2-1; 11 bases fit TRBD2. J gave up 5 bases and V 0 bases, and 9 bases lay outside the gene matches. Germline V gene lookup returns CDR1 MNHNS and CDR2 SASEGT. There are 18 residues in the CDR3. As DNA, the CDR3 is TGTGCCAGCAGTGAAGCGCTTGGGCTAGCGGGAGGAAACAATGAGCAGTTCTTC. Translation gives CASSEALGLAGGNNEQFF.

The V and J genes are TRBV27 and TRBJ2-5, with D tentatively TRBD2 (6 bases). Germline CDR1 and CDR2: MNHEY and SMNVEV (reference sequence). The germline V and J ends were trimmed by 5 bases and 2 bases, with 18 bases remaining between them. The length of the CDR3 is 16 residues. The CDR3 reads CASSPTDYWVQETQYF. CDR3 in DNA: TGTGCCAGCAGTCCGACGGACTATTGGGTACAAGAGACCCAGTACTTC.

The rearrangement joins TRBV4-3 to TRBJ2-1; 8 positions match TRBD2. V was pared by 0 bases and J by 3 bases, with 7 bases of the junction left unmatched. Germline V gene data show CDR1 as LGHNA and CDR2 as YSLEER. This CDR3 is 17 amino acids long. CDR3 DNA: TGCGCCAGCAGCCAAGATGGGGAGCGGGGGAGCTACAATGAGCAGTTCTTC. Amino acids: CASSQDGERGSYNEQFF.

This clone was observed once. This chain links TRBV5-1 with TRBJ2-7; possible D gene TRBD2, 5 bases. The V and J ends lost 0 bases and 7 bases respectively, with 5 bases between them. The CDR3 runs 11 residues. The germline V gene encodes CDR1 SGHRS and CDR2 YFSETQ. CDR3 coding DNA: TGCGCCAGCAGCTTGGGGAGGGAGCAGTACTTC. Protein product: CASSLGREQYF.

The rearrangement uses TRBV5-1 and TRBJ1-4; weak D call: TRBD1 (5 bases). V was pared by 4 bases and J by 8 bases, with 15 bases between. There are 14 residues in the CDR3. The germline CDR1 and CDR2 sequences are SGHRS and YFSETQ. The CDR3 sequence is CASSPGGGAEKLFF. The CDR3 DNA reads as TGCGCCAGCAGCCCGGGGGGAGGGGCGGAAAAACTGTTTTTT.